Included here is one T cell receptor (beta chain) sequence, with context. At one end, the junction sequence differs from germline, possibly due to a read error. This sample was included in a study of cytomegalovirus exposure and HLA in healthy donors. Researchers ran the PCR with 60 Vbeta and 13 Jbeta primers. Profiling relied on immunoSEQ multiplex PCR, and the TCRdb table lists in-frame clones only, not all of them. This sample has 120,000 or so clones, with 65% to 80% found just once. This CDR3 comprises 11 residues. CDR1 is DFQATT, CDR2 SNEGSKA, per germline (reference sequence). The source material was PBMCs. This sequence was found in a human donor in good health. The chain is built from TRBV20-1 and TRBJ2-5; 9 bases match TRBD1. The CDR3 bases are TGCAGTGCTAGACACGGGACAGGGTGGGACTTC. The encoded protein is CSARHGTGWDF.